The 24 T cell receptor beta chains reported below all come from one sample, sequenced in a study of shared clonotypes between healthy human individuals. Clones were sequenced by immunoSEQ multiplex PCR, and TCRdb holds only the in-frame ones, with some missing. There are under 1,100,000 clones in the sample; about 80% occur only once, and more than 0.55% lies in the top ten. Sequencing was performed on memory CD4+ T cells from PBMCs. The subset was: CD45RA-negative fraction. These TCRs come from a man aged 18 to 29 in good health. Some clones in this sample may be carry-over from other donors' samples.

This chain joins TRBV11-2 and TRBJ2-7; 10 bases map to TRBD1. V gave up 4 bases and J gave up 6 bases; unmatched junction bases: 6. The CDR3 loop spans 14 amino acids. Germline CDR1 and CDR2: SGHAT and FQNNGV. The CDR3: CASSSGQGNGEQYF. The CDR3 coding sequence is TGTGCCAGCAGCTCGGGACAGGGGAACGGCGAGCAGTACTTC.

This chain connects TRBV7-9 to TRBJ1-4; D unclear. This CDR3 has 12 amino acids. V lost 5 bases, J lost 5 bases, and 6 bases lay in between. In germline, CDR1 is SEHNR, CDR2 FQNEAQ (reference sequence). The CDR3 DNA is TGTGCCAGCAGCGGGCAAAATGAAAAACTGTTTTTT. The encoded protein is CASSGQNEKLFF. The full variable domain, with the rest looked up from reference TRBV7-9 and TRBJ1-4, is DTGVSQNPRHKITKRGQNVTFRCDPISEHNRLYWYRQTLGQGPEFLTYFQNEAQLEKSRLLSDRFSAERPKGSFSTLEIQRTEQGDSAMYLCASSGQNEKLFFGSGTQLSVL.

The chain links TRBV7-8 to TRBJ1-1; D ambiguous. With 5 bases removed from V and 2 bases from J, the gap between germline ends came to 6 bases. Germline assignment: CDR1 SGHVS and CDR2 FQNEAQ. This CDR3 spans 12 amino acids. Here the CDR3 reads CASSVLNTEAFF. CDR3 bases: TGTGCCAGCAGCGTCCTAAACACTGAAGCTTTCTTT.

This chain links TRBV5-1 with TRBJ2-5, with TRBD2 as a possible D gene (6 bases). The CDR3 is made up of 13 amino acids. The germline CDR1 and CDR2 sequences are SGHRS and YFSETQ. Trimming removed 3 bases at V and 4 bases at J, with 10 bases between. The CDR3: CASSWMGGETQYF. As DNA, the CDR3 is TGCGCCAGCAGCTGGATGGGGGGAGAGACCCAGTACTTC.

The chain recombines TRBV4-2 with TRBJ2-3, with D possibly being TRBD2 (5 bases). Germline V CDR1 and CDR2: LGHNA, YNFKEQ. This CDR3 is 16 amino acids long. Trimming cost V 5 bases and J 0 bases, with 15 bases left between them. CDR3 amino acids: CASSDRLRASTDTQYF. CDR3 nucleotide sequence: TGTGCCAGCAGCGACCGTCTGAGGGCTAGCACAGATACGCAGTATTTT.

The sample holds a few counts of this clone. The chain uses TRBV7-2 and TRBJ2-1; perhaps TRBD2 as D (6 bases). This CDR3 contains 15 residues. Trimming shortened V by 4 bases and J by 9 bases, and 19 bases separated the two germline ends. CDR1 and CDR2 from the germline V gene are SGHTA and FQGNSA. The CDR3 spells CASSSPPGVGGEQFF. CDR3 nucleotides: TGTGCCAGCAGCTCCCCCCCCGGAGTGGGGGGTGAGCAGTTCTTC. Variable domain in full (rest from reference TRBV7-2 and TRBJ2-1): GAGVSQSPSNKVTEKGKDVELRCDPISGHTALYWYRQSLGQGLEFLIYFQGNSAPDKSGLPSDRFSAERTGGSVSTLTIQRTQQEDSAVYLCASSSPPGVGGEQFFGPGTRLTVL.

The J gene is TRBJ2-7, the V gene TRBV5-8; 7 nucleotides line up with TRBD1. J lost 0 bases, V lost 2 bases, and 5 bases had no gene match. The CDR3 spans 15 residues. Germline V gene data show CDR1 as SGHTS and CDR2 as YDEGEE. The CDR3 nucleotides are TGTGCCAGCAGCTTTGACAGGGCCCTCTCCTACGAGCAGTACTTC. Translating it yields CASSFDRALSYEQYF. The entire variable domain, with the rest obtained from reference TRBV5-8 and TRBJ2-7, is as follows: EAGVTQSPTHLIKTRGQQATLRCSPISGHTSVYWYQQALGLGLQFLLWYDEGEERNRGNFPPRFSGRQFPNYSSELNVNALELEDSALYLCASSFDRALSYEQYFGPGTRLTVT.

V gene TRBV5-1 combines with J gene TRBJ1-4, with 7 positions matching TRBD1. The J segment lost 4 bases and the V segment lost 2 bases, leaving 2 bases of the junction unmatched. The CDR3 totals 14 residues. Germline assignment: CDR1 SGHRS and CDR2 YFSETQ. Here the CDR3 DNA reads TGCGCCAGCAGCTTCCAGGGGGATAATGAAAAACTGTTTTTT. As protein: CASSFQGDNEKLFF.

The CDR3 DNA reads TGTGCCAGCAGCTTCAGTTTAGGAGGTGACTATGGCTACACCTTC. Amino acid sequence: CASSFSLGGDYGYTF. V usage is TRBV5-4 and J usage is TRBJ1-2; D not resolved. Germline V gene data show CDR1 as SGHNT and CDR2 as YYREEE (reference sequence). The CDR3 covers 15 residues. Deletions cut 2 bases from V and 3 bases from J, with 14 bases between.

This clone has just a few counts. The chain carries TRBV2 and TRBJ1-2, with D unresolved. This CDR3 contains 14 residues. V lost 4 bases and J 4 bases, leaving 13 bases between the germline ends. The germline gives CDR1 SNHLY, CDR2 FYNNEI. Written as DNA, the CDR3 is TGTGCCAGCAGTGCGGTTTTGGCAGTCTATGGCTACACCTTC. Translation: CASSAVLAVYGYTF.

This chain links TRBV4-2 with TRBJ2-7, with D uncertain. CDR1 and CDR2 (germline): LGHNA, YNFKEQ. The CDR3 runs 13 residues. The germline V and J ends were trimmed by 1 base and 6 bases, with 10 bases remaining between them. The CDR3 here is CASSQGSLSEQYF. CDR3 in DNA: TGTGCCAGCAGCCAAGGAAGTCTCTCCGAGCAGTACTTC.

The chain links TRBV5-6 to TRBJ2-7; 7 positions agree with TRBD2. V lost 4 bases to trimming and J lost 2 bases; unmatched junction nucleotides: 12. Germline values: CDR1 SGHDT, CDR2 YYEEEE. CDR3 length: 16 amino acids. The DNA for the CDR3 is TGTGCCAGCAGCGAAATAGGGAGGGTCGATCCCTACGAGCAGTACTTC. Translation gives CASSEIGRVDPYEQYF. Together with reference TRBV5-6 and TRBJ2-7, the CDR3 gives the full variable domain: DAGVTQSPTHLIKTRGQQVTLRCSPKSGHDTVSWYQQALGQGPQFIFQYYEEEERQRGNFPDRFSGHQFPNYSSELNVNALLLGDSALYLCASSEIGRVDPYEQYFGPGTRLTVT.

The chain carries TRBV10-1 and TRBJ2-1; D uncertain. The CDR3 runs 11 residues. CDR1 and CDR2 from the germline V gene are WNHNN and SYGVQD (reference sequence). Between the trimmed V and J ends, which lost 4 bases and 7 bases, there was a span of 5 bases. This CDR3 reads CASSGYNEQFF. The CDR3 DNA sequence: TGCGCCAGCAGTGGGTATAATGAGCAGTTCTTC.

The CDR3 DNA reads TGTGCCAGCAGCTTTGGGACAGGGGCCCAAGAGACCCAGTACTTC. This translates into CASSFGTGAQETQYF. This chain uses TRBV5-4 with TRBJ2-5; 10 nucleotides line up with TRBD1. V shed 2 bases and J 1 base; nucleotides not matched to a gene: 2. Per the germline V gene, CDR1 is SGHNT and CDR2 is YYREEE (reference sequence). The CDR3 extends over 15 amino acids. Using reference TRBV5-4 and TRBJ2-5 for the parts outside the CDR3, the full variable domain is ETGVTQSPTHLIKTRGQQVTLRCSSQSGHNTVSWYQQALGQGPQFIFQYYREEENGRGNFPPRFSGLQFPNYSSELNVNALELDDSALYLCASSFGTGAQETQYFGPGTRLLVL.

Points on this clone: Other DNA variants within this sample encode the same CDR3. The rearrangement uses TRBV7-9 and TRBJ2-7; D is perhaps TRBD1 (6 bases). The germline V and J ends were trimmed by 1 base and 0 bases, with 7 bases remaining between them. The CDR3 loop spans 14 amino acids. In germline, CDR1 is SEHNR, CDR2 FQNEAQ (reference sequence). CDR3: CASSLGQASYEQYF. CDR3 nucleotide sequence: TGTGCCAGCAGCTTAGGACAGGCCTCCTACGAGCAGTACTTC.

Only one count was recorded for this clone. A far bigger clonotype differs at one base, so this is likely a read error. This chain connects TRBV29-1 to TRBJ2-2; D uncertain. Germline V CDR1 and CDR2: SQVTM, ANQGSEA. The CDR3 spans 13 residues. CDR3 nucleotide sequence: TGCGGCGTTGACGGGCGGAACACCGGGGAGCTGTTTTTT. As protein: CGVDGRNTGELFF.

This rearrangement joins TRBV5-6 to TRBJ2-1, with 9 bases fitting TRBD1. V trimming: 1 base; J trimming: 2 bases; junction bases outside the gene matches: 4. The CDR3 consists of 16 residues. The V gene's germline CDR1 is SGHDT and CDR2 YYEEEE. The CDR3 spells CASSLKRTGAYNEQFF. CDR3 nucleotide sequence: TGTGCCAGCAGCTTGAAAAGGACAGGGGCCTACAATGAGCAGTTCTTC.

This chain joins TRBV5-1 and TRBJ2-2, with 8 bases aligning to TRBD2. The CDR3 contains 16 residues. Losses at the gene ends were 0 bases for V and 6 bases for J; bases not matched to a gene: 7. Germline CDR1 is SGHRS and CDR2 is YFSETQ. The CDR3, as DNA: TGCGCCAGCAGCTTGGCCATTCGGACTAGCCCCGGGGAGCTGTTTTTT. Its translation is CASSLAIRTSPGELFF.

This chain connects TRBV5-1 to TRBJ2-7; D tentatively fits TRBD1 or TRBD2 (5 bases each). V was clipped by 2 bases and J by 2 bases, with 11 bases between them. This CDR3 is built from 14 residues. Germline CDR1 is SGHRS and CDR2 is YFSETQ. The CDR3 region is CASSLGDATYEQYF. The DNA of the CDR3 is TGCGCCAGCAGCTTAGGGGACGCCACCTACGAGCAGTACTTC. Together with reference TRBV5-1 and TRBJ2-7, the CDR3 gives the full variable domain: KAGVTQTPRYLIKTRGQQVTLSCSPISGHRSVSWYQQTPGQGLQFLFEYFSETQRNKGNFPGRFSGRQFSNSRSEMNVSTLELGDSALYLCASSLGDATYEQYFGPGTRLTVT.

V usage is TRBV18 and J usage is TRBJ2-1; D perhaps matches TRBD2 (6 bases). The V and J ends lost 3 bases and 3 bases respectively, with 12 bases between them. Germline V CDR1 and CDR2: KGHSH, LQKENI. The CDR3 consists of 15 residues. The CDR3 spells CASSPPGGNYNEQFF. CDR3 in DNA: TGTGCCAGCTCACCCCCTGGGGGGAACTACAATGAGCAGTTCTTC. Supplemented by reference TRBV18 and TRBJ2-1, the full variable domain reads NAGVMQNPRHLVRRRGQEARLRCSPMKGHSHVYWYRQLPEEGLKFMVYLQKENIIDESGMPKERFSAEFPKEGPSILRIQQVVRGDSAAYFCASSPPGGNYNEQFFGPGTRLTVL.

The chain has TRBV11-1 and TRBJ2-6, with a weak D call TRBD1 (6 bases). This CDR3 has 17 amino acids. V was pared by 4 bases and J by 0 bases, with 13 bases between. Germline assignment: CDR1 SGHAT and CDR2 FQDESV (reference sequence). CDR3 region: CASSSQGPYSGANVLTF. The CDR3 coding sequence is TGTGCCAGCAGCTCACAGGGTCCGTACTCTGGGGCCAACGTCCTGACTTTC.

The V and J genes are TRBV9 and TRBJ1-2; perhaps TRBD1 as D (5 bases). The CDR3 loop spans 13 amino acids. The V and J ends lost 7 bases and 7 bases respectively, with 17 bases between them. Germline lookup yields CDR1 SGDLS and CDR2 YYNGEE. DNA of the CDR3: TGTGCCAGCGCCCCGGGGGTCCCGAGTGGCTACACCTTC. Protein sequence: CASAPGVPSGYTF.

J is TRBJ2-7 and V is TRBV6-1, with D maybe TRBD2 (5 bases). Trimming took off 4 bases at V and 1 base at J, with 8 bases between the two ends. The CDR3 is 13 residues long. In germline, CDR1 is MNHNS, CDR2 SASEGT. CDR3 region: CASSGERSYEQYF. The CDR3 nucleotides read TGTGCCAGCAGTGGGGAGCGTTCCTACGAGCAGTACTTC.

With regard to this clone: Other nucleotide sequences from this sample produce the same CDR3. The chain couples TRBV30 to TRBJ1-2; no firm D call. V lost 2 bases and J 4 bases, leaving 5 bases between the germline ends. Germline-derived CDR1 and CDR2 are GTSNPN and SVGIG (reference sequence). The CDR3 totals 11 residues. The CDR3, as DNA: TGTGCCTGGAGTACGGGCTATGGCTACACCTTC. Encoded protein: CAWSTGYGYTF.